This T cell receptor beta chain emerged from a study of cytomegalovirus exposure and HLA in healthy donors. General study results and limits: TCR sequences were mostly rare, though some public TCRs occurred in many donors. The study put around 180 TCR beta chains on its list as cytomegalovirus-associated.

This table comes from immunoSEQ multiplex PCR, and its TCRdb copy is limited to in-frame clones, with some not included. Of around 240,000 clones listed, roughly 90% are singletons. Regarding this clone: Its antigen is not identified.

The donors formed part of the 120-subject validation cohort, distinct from the approximately 670-subject first cohort. Germline values: CDR1 MNHEY, CDR2 SMNVEV (reference sequence). This CDR3 spans 16 amino acids. V trimming: 5 bases; J trimming: 1 base; junction bases outside the gene matches: 9. The clonotype originates from a woman aged 18-35 years in good health and CMV-seronegative. Sample: PBMCs. The J gene is TRBJ2-3, the V gene TRBV27; TRBD1 matches 7 bases. CDR3 residues: CASSPRTGFGTDTQYF. As DNA, the CDR3 is TGTGCCAGCAGTCCCCGGACAGGCTTCGGCACAGATACGCAGTATTTT.